The entry below gives a single T cell receptor (beta chain) sequence along with its context. The table lists this clone with a count of one. The antigen it recognizes is unknown. Per-base quality was not reported, and no clone a single base away is much larger than it. TCRbeta CDR3 regions were amplified from genomic DNA using the immunoSEQ Assay, a bias-controlled multiplex PCR. As for the authors' bioinformatics: Nucleated cell counts per sample were estimated from amplification of reference gene primers within the assay. Sequence reads were collapsed and filtered to measure the absolute abundance of every unique TCRbeta CDR3 rearrangement. For each sample, productive Simpson clonality was calculated as the square root of Simpson's diversity index across productive rearrangements. Imported from immuneACCESS, the table was reduced by TCRdb to in-frame sequences with V and J called. These copies leave out some clones; in studies compared against another copy, an unresolved V gene accounts for under half, and the cause of the remainder is not known. Clone size and the V and J calls come from that table; the DNA yielded D and trimming. The sample profile shows 35,000 to 55,000 clones; about nine tenths of them were found once. The leading ten clones occupy approximately 5.1% of the sample.

This record comes from a study of blood T cell repertoires in COVID-19 (dated by TCRdb to between 2020 and 2021). Background for the entire study: Samples covering the acute and convalescent phases of COVID-19 were provided by collaborators in the United States, Italy and Spain. Sample metadata almost always included a de-identified subject ID, COVID-19 status, age in years and sex. The dataset comprised deeply sampled blood TCRbeta repertoires from subjects exposed to, actively infected with, or recovered from COVID-19. Samples were obtained from the ongoing ImmuneRACE study (first 160 participants) and from about 1,300 subjects provided by 6 global collaborators. Where available, HLA class I and class II types were obtained from metadata supplied by the sample provider rather than from assay-based typing. The material from the prospective study consisted of cDNA or gDNA derived from T cells, B-cell-depleted T cells, or PBMCs. A freely available public database, intended as a resource for researchers studying the immune response to SARS-CoV-2, is where the repertoires were released. The research as a whole found: Clinical and demographic metadata were provided uncurated, with the amount varying by source and participant.

Trimming takes 6 bases from V and 10 bases from J, and the germline ends sit 10 bases apart. Taken from the germline V gene, the CDR1 and CDR2 loops are SNHLY and FYNNEI. Including the terminal cysteine and phenylalanine, the CDR3 comprises 12 residues. Of the read, only the CDR3 DNA is kept; its 36 bases are in frame from base 1. The collaborating institutions used their own protocols to collect whole blood in K2EDTA tubes. For TCRbeta analysis, collaborator samples were shipped as frozen whole blood, as isolated PBMCs, or as DNA extracted from either sample type. The receptor was isolated from a human donor in a cohort sampled during active COVID-19. Input material: peripheral blood. This chain is built from TRBV2 and TRBJ1-6; a confident D gene designation cannot be given. The CDR3 in this case is CASSVEKSPLHF. The nucleotide sequence reads TGTGCCAGCAGCGTGGAGAAGTCACCCCTCCACTTT.